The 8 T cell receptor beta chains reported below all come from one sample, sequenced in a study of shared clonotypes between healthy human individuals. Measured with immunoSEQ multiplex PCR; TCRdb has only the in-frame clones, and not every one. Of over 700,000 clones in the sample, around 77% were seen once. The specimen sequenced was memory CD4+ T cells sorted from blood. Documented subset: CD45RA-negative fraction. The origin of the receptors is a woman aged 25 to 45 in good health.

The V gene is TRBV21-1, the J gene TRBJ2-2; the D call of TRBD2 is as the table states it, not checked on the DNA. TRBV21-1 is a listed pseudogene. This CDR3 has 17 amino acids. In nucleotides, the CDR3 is TGTGCCAGCAGCGAAACCCGGACTAGCAGTAACACCGGGGAGCTGTTTTTT. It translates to CASSETRTSSNTGELFF.

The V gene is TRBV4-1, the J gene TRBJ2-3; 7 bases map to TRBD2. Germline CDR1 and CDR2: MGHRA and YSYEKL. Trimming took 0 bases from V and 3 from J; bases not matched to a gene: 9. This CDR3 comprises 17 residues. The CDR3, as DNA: TGCGCCAGCAGCCAAGAGGGGGGAGGAGCGGGAACAGATACGCAGTATTTT. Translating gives CASSQEGGGAGTDTQYF.

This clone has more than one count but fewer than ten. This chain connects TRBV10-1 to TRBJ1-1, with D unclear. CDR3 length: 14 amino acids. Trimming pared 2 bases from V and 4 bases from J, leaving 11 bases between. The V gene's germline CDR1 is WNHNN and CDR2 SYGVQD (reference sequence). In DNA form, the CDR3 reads TGCGCCAGCAGTGAGGGGATATGGTCCACTGAAGCTTTCTTT. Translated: CASSEGIWSTEAFF.

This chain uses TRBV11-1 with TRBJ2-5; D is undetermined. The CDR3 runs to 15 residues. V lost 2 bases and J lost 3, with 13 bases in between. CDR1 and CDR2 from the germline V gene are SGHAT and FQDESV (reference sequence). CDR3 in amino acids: CASSLRVVSEETQYF. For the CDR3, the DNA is TGTGCCAGCAGCTTAAGGGTCGTTAGTGAAGAGACCCAGTACTTC. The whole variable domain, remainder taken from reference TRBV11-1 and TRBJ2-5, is EAEVAQSPRYKITEKSQAVAFWCDPISGHATLYWYRQILGQGPELLVQFQDESVVDDSQLPKDRFSAERLKGVDSTLKIQPAELGDSAMYLCASSLRVVSEETQYFGPGTRLLVL.

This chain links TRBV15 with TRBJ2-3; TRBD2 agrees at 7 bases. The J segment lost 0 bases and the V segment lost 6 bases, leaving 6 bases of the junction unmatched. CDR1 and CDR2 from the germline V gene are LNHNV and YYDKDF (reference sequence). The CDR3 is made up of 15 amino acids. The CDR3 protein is CATRSGGGSTDTQYF. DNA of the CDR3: TGTGCCACCAGATCTGGCGGGGGTAGCACAGATACGCAGTATTTT.

The CDR3 DNA sequence: TGTGCCAGCACCAAGGACAGGTCCTACGAGCAGTACTTC. Translated, it gives CASTKDRSYEQYF. V is TRBV6-6 and J is TRBJ2-7, with 7 positions matching TRBD1. This CDR3 comprises 13 residues. CDR1 is MNHNY, CDR2 SVGAGI, per germline (reference sequence). Trimming took 7 bases from V and 1 from J; bases not matched to a gene: 4.

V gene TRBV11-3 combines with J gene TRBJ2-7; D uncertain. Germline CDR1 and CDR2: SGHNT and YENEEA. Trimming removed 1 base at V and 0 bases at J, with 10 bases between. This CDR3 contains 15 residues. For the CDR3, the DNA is TGTGCCAGCAGCTTAGTGACTGAGACCTCCTACGAGCAGTACTTC. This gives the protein CASSLVTETSYEQYF.

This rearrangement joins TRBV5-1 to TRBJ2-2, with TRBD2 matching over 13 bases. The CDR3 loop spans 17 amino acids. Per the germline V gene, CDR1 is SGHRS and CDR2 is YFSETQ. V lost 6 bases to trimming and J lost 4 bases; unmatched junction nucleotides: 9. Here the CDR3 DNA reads TGCGCCAGCACCATGACTAGCGGGAGGTTAGGCACCGGGGAGCTGTTTTTT. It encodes CASTMTSGRLGTGELFF.